This TCR beta chain was found in a study of vaccination effects on CD4 cells after COVID-19. Study at large: Following the second dose by a median of 72 days, the post-vaccine samples were obtained.

Cells that had been cultured for nine to eleven days were the source of isolated CD4+ T cells. A PCR test confirmed that the person had SARS-CoV-2 infection between March and December 2020. Each participant received a vaccine that was either BNT162b2 or mRNA-1273, given as two doses. As concerns this clone: The antigen is undetermined.

Profiling relied on immunoSEQ multiplex PCR, and the TCRdb table lists in-frame clones only, not all of them. The table includes around 50,000 clones, 74% detected once. The starting material was CD4+ T cells from PBMCs cultured without peptide, obtained after COVID-19 vaccination. The source is a human donor who had a prior SARS-CoV-2 infection.

CDR3 region: CASSQEIAGVNEQYF. The CDR3 bases are TGCGCCAGCAGCCAAGAAATAGCGGGAGTCAACGAGCAGTACTTC. The rearrangement joins TRBV4-3 to TRBJ2-7; 9 bases fit TRBD2. CDR3 length: 15 residues. V shed 0 bases and J 5 bases; nucleotides not matched to a gene: 5. Germline V gene sequence: CDR1 LGHNA, CDR2 YSLEER.